These 20 T cell receptor beta chains came from one sample sequenced in a study of blood T cell repertoires in COVID-19. Repertoires were generated with immunoSEQ multiplex PCR, while TCRdb's copy carries only in-frame clones and drops some. The table has tens of thousands of clones, around four fifths seen once; the top ten hold over 2%. The material sequenced was peripheral blood. The receptors here all came from a man aged 80 or over with active or convalescent COVID-19.

The J gene is TRBJ2-7, the V gene TRBV30; 7 nucleotides agree with TRBD2. The V and J ends lost 2 bases and 2 bases, in that order; junction bases with no gene match: 6. The CDR3 is made up of 14 amino acids. Germline V gene sequence: CDR1 GTSNPN, CDR2 SVGIG (reference sequence). In nucleotides, the CDR3 is TGTGCCTGGAGTAGCGGGGTCGGCGCCTACGAGCAGTACTTC. This encodes CAWSSGVGAYEQYF.

The chain joins TRBV5-4 to TRBJ1-6, with 11 positions matching TRBD1. Germline trimming cut 4 bases from V and 7 bases from J; bases unmatched to any gene: 4. In germline, CDR1 is SGHNT, CDR2 YYREEE (reference sequence). This CDR3 is built from 15 residues. CDR3 coding DNA: TGTGCCAGCAGCATGGGACAGGGGGGAAATTCACCCCTCCACTTT. Amino acid sequence: CASSMGQGGNSPLHF.

The genes are TRBV29-1 and TRBJ2-3; 13 nucleotides line up with TRBD2. The CDR3 extends over 17 amino acids. Germline V gives CDR1 SQVTM, CDR2 ANQGSEA. Trimming at V came to 2 bases and at J to 2 bases, leaving 7 bases not matched to a gene. The CDR3 region is CSVERGGLAGPTDTQYF. The CDR3 DNA reads TGCAGCGTTGAAAGGGGGGGACTAGCGGGGCCCACAGATACGCAGTATTTT.

J is TRBJ2-3 and V is TRBV5-4; 13 positions agree with TRBD2. V lost 5 bases to trimming and J lost 2 bases; unmatched junction nucleotides: 8. This CDR3 is 17 amino acids long. Germline values: CDR1 SGHNT, CDR2 YYREEE (reference sequence). CDR3 region: CASSGRTSGGSTDTQYF. DNA for the CDR3: TGTGCCAGCAGTGGGAGGACTAGCGGGGGCTCCACAGATACGCAGTATTTT.

The J gene is TRBJ1-1, the V gene TRBV6-5, with a possible D match to TRBD1 (5 bases). Germline V lookup: CDR1 MNHEY, CDR2 SVGAGI. The V gene lost 2 bases and the J gene lost 10 bases, with 8 bases spanning the gap. The CDR3 length is 11 residues. In nucleotides, the CDR3 is TGTGCCAGCAGTTACCAGGGTAGAGCTTTCTTT. Encoded protein: CASSYQGRAFF.

The chain couples TRBV9 to TRBJ2-5; 8 positions agree with TRBD1. The CDR3 covers 15 residues. Germline CDR1 is SGDLS and CDR2 is YYNGEE. Germline trimming cut 4 bases from V and 5 bases from J; bases unmatched to any gene: 10. CDR3 nucleotide sequence: TGTGCCAGCAGCCGAAGACAGGGGATGCAGGAGACCCAGTACTTC. It yields the protein CASSRRQGMQETQYF.

The chain combines TRBV9 with TRBJ2-2; D perhaps matches TRBD2 (6 bases). The germline CDR1 and CDR2 sequences are SGDLS and YYNGEE. The CDR3 totals 16 residues. V was clipped by 3 bases and J by 0 bases, with 12 bases between them. The CDR3 region has the DNA TGTGCCAGCAGCGCGCGTAGCGGACCGAACACCGGGGAGCTGTTTTTT. This sequence encodes CASSARSGPNTGELFF.

The chain carries TRBV6-2 or TRBV6-3 and TRBJ2-2, with D maybe TRBD2 (7 bases). The germline V and J ends were trimmed by 6 bases and 4 bases, with 18 bases remaining between them. The length of the CDR3 is 16 residues. The germline CDR1 and CDR2 sequences are MNHEY and SVGEGT. The CDR3 nucleotides are TGTGCCAGCAGCCATACCGGGGGGCATGGCACCGGGGAGCTGTTTTTT. Translated: CASSHTGGHGTGELFF.

The CDR3 bases are TGTGCCAGCAGGGGTTTACTAGCGGGTTACTCCGGGGAGCTGTTTTTT. Protein product: CASRGLLAGYSGELFF. V is TRBV28 and J is TRBJ2-2; 9 bases align to TRBD2. Germline V gives CDR1 MDHEN, CDR2 SYDVKM. The CDR3 is 16 residues long. Germline trimming cut 6 bases from V and 6 bases from J; bases unmatched to any gene: 11.

The chain couples TRBV30 to TRBJ2-1; 7 nucleotides line up with TRBD2. This CDR3 spans 14 amino acids. Germline V lookup: CDR1 GTSNPN, CDR2 SVGIG (reference sequence). The junction had 11 bases not matched to a gene; V was cut back by 7 bases and J by 5 bases. CDR3 DNA sequence: TGTGCCTCGTCATGGGCTAGCGGTAACAATGAGCAGTTCTTC. As protein: CASSWASGNNEQFF.

V is TRBV5-1 and J is TRBJ2-6; the match to TRBD1 covers 9 bases. Germline CDR1 reads SGHRS; CDR2 reads YFSETQ. This CDR3 contains 21 residues. V gave up 3 bases and J gave up 0 bases; unmatched junction bases: 16. The CDR3 DNA sequence: TGCGCCAGCAGCTCCACGTCCCGGGACAGGGTTCGAGACTCTGGGGCCAACGTCCTGACTTTC. Its protein is CASSSTSRDRVRDSGANVLTF.

This clone was seen a handful of times. This sequence joins TRBV27 and TRBJ2-2; tentatively, D is TRBD2 (5 bases). Germline-derived CDR1 and CDR2 are MNHEY and SMNVEV (reference sequence). V shed 6 bases and J shed 7 bases, with 21 bases lying between them. CDR3 length: 16 amino acids. CDR3 residues: CASRKERPGLIGELFF. For the CDR3, the DNA is TGTGCCAGCAGAAAAGAGCGGCCAGGTTTGATCGGGGAGCTGTTTTTT.

The chain links TRBV5-1 to TRBJ1-4, with a weak D call TRBD1 (5 bases). The V gene's germline CDR1 is SGHRS and CDR2 YFSETQ. V lost 1 base and J 8 bases, leaving 15 bases between the germline ends. This CDR3 spans 15 amino acids. CDR3 sequence: CASSLRGGKEEKLFF. The CDR3, as DNA: TGCGCCAGCAGCTTGCGCGGGGGAAAGGAGGAAAAACTGTTTTTT. The full variable domain, rest sourced from reference TRBV5-1 and TRBJ1-4, is KAGVTQTPRYLIKTRGQQVTLSCSPISGHRSVSWYQQTPGQGLQFLFEYFSETQRNKGNFPGRFSGRQFSNSRSEMNVSTLELGDSALYLCASSLRGGKEEKLFFGSGTQLSVL.

In its sample, this clone was seen a few times. The chain couples TRBV6-5 to TRBJ2-2; 10 bases align to TRBD1. CDR1 and CDR2 from the germline V gene are MNHEY and SVGAGI. The junction had 3 bases not matched to a gene; V was cut back by 2 bases and J by 9 bases. The CDR3 length is 14 residues. This CDR3 is CASSYRQGARELFF. In nucleotides, the CDR3 is TGTGCCAGCAGTTACCGACAGGGGGCCCGGGAGCTGTTTTTT.

This sequence joins TRBV5-6 and TRBJ1-5; no clear D. V gave up 1 base and J gave up 3 bases, with 8 bases separating them. The length of the CDR3 is 14 residues. Germline V lookup: CDR1 SGHDT, CDR2 YYEEEE. Here the CDR3 reads CASSLTGINQPQHF. The CDR3 coding sequence is TGTGCCAGCAGCTTGACGGGGATCAATCAGCCCCAGCATTTT.

The chain links TRBV6-2 or TRBV6-3 to TRBJ1-4, with 8 bases matching TRBD1. CDR1 is MNHEY and CDR2 is SVGEGT in the germline V gene. J was trimmed by 10 bases and V by 6 bases; bases with no gene match: 1. The CDR3 is 11 residues long. The CDR3 loop reads CASSTGGKLFF. CDR3 nucleotide sequence: TGTGCCAGCAGCACAGGGGGAAAACTGTTTTTT.

V usage is TRBV5-4 and J usage is TRBJ2-4; 7 positions agree with TRBD2. The ends lost 0 bases at V and 0 bases at J; junction bases unmatched: 12. The CDR3 extends over 19 amino acids. CDR1 and CDR2 from the germline V gene are SGHNT and YYREEE (reference sequence). The CDR3 loop is CASSLGGSGSGLAKNIQYF. The CDR3 nucleotides are TGTGCCAGCAGCTTGGGAGGTAGCGGGTCGGGACTAGCCAAAAACATTCAGTACTTC.

The chain joins TRBV5-1 to TRBJ1-1; D not certain. The CDR3 has 15 amino acids. V was clipped by 4 bases and J by 0 bases, with 13 bases between them. Germline-derived CDR1 and CDR2 are SGHRS and YFSETQ. The CDR3 reads CASSPVGVLNTEAFF. DNA of the CDR3: TGCGCCAGCAGCCCCGTCGGGGTTTTGAACACTGAAGCTTTCTTT.

This clone was found once. J is TRBJ1-5 and V is TRBV6-2 or TRBV6-3; D gene unclear. V was shortened by 0 bases and J by 1 base, with 13 bases between the two germline ends. The CDR3 totals 17 residues. Germline CDR1 and CDR2: MNHEY and SVGEGT. The CDR3: CASSYSTGFRSNQPQHF. In nucleotides, the CDR3 is TGTGCCAGCAGTTACTCGACCGGGTTCAGAAGCAATCAGCCCCAGCATTTT.

The rearrangement uses TRBV6-5 and TRBJ2-2, with D tentatively TRBD2 (6 bases). V lost 0 bases, J lost 6 bases, and 14 bases lay in between. Looked up from germline, CDR1 is MNHEY and CDR2 is SVGAGI. The CDR3 extends over 16 amino acids. For the CDR3, the DNA is TGTGCCAGCAGTTACTCGATGGCTAGCGTGTCCGGGGAGCTGTTTTTT. Translating gives CASSYSMASVSGELFF.